A selection of T cell receptor beta chains follows, all from one sample in a study of beta chain features in type 1 diabetes. Libraries were prepared by immunoSEQ multiplex PCR; TCRdb keeps only in-frame clonotypes and omits some of them. The profile shows hundreds of thousands of clones, around 15% of them singletons. Source material: naive CD4+ T cells from blood. These receptors were taken from a man between 18 and 29 years old with type 1 diabetes. The CDR3 runs from the conserved cysteine through the conserved F or W. A D gene is named only where the DNA matches it firmly. The listing skips clone size in some rows; elsewhere it reads once, few, many or a size class.

j_call,clone_size,d_call,v_call,cdr3_aa,cdr3_nt
TRBJ1-5,NA,TRBD1,TRBV6-1,CASSERDSRNQPQHF,TGTGCCAGCAGTGAACGGGACAGTCGCAATCAGCCCCAGCATTTT
TRBJ1-1,NA,TRBD1,TRBV4-1,CASSPTGTASGLNTEAFF,TGCGCCAGCAGCCCGACCGGGACAGCCAGTGGCCTGAACACTGAAGCTTTCTTT
TRBJ2-5,NA,NA,TRBV5-6,CASSSNGAGKETQYF,TGTGCCAGCAGCTCTAATGGGGCAGGGAAAGAGACCCAGTACTTC
TRBJ2-1,NA,NA,TRBV11-2,CASSFLRGPDNEQFF,TGTGCCAGCAGCTTCCTTCGGGGACCAGACAATGAGCAGTTCTTC
TRBJ2-4,few,NA,TRBV12-2,CASRLVTGDIQYF,TGTGCAAGTCGCTTAGTCACAGGTGACATTCAGTACTTC
TRBJ2-1,NA,NA,TRBV4-1,CASSQERLEGRGVDFEQFF,TGCGCCAGCAGCCAAGAACGGTTAGAAGGACGTGGGGTGGATTTTGAGCAGTTCTTC
TRBJ2-2,few,NA,TRBV9,CASSVGPANTGELFF,TGTGCCAGCAGCGTAGGCCCCGCGAACACCGGGGAGCTGTTTTTT
TRBJ1-1,few,NA,TRBV7-9,CASPTGTEAFF,TGTGCCAGCCCCACGGGTACTGAAGCTTTCTTT
TRBJ1-4,few,NA,TRBV12-2,CASRLAGTGGRKLFF,TGTGCAAGTCGCTTAGCGGGGACAGGGGGCCGAAAACTGTTTTTT
TRBJ1-2,NA,NA,TRBV25-1,CASRLTGTNYGYTF,TGTGCCAGCAGATTAACAGGGACGAACTATGGCTACACCTTC
TRBJ1-1,NA,NA,TRBV7-9,CASSSETEAFF,TGTGCCAGCAGCAGTGAAACTGAAGCTTTCTTT
TRBJ1-2,NA,TRBD1,TRBV5-4,CASSLLGQGTNYGYTF,TGTGCCAGCAGCTTGCTGGGACAGGGAACCAACTATGGCTACACCTTC
TRBJ2-5,NA,TRBD1,TRBV18,CASSQTGQGRETQYF,TGTGCCAGCTCCCAAACTGGACAGGGGAGAGAGACCCAGTACTTC
TRBJ2-7,few,NA,TRBV29-1,CSVVTDSTYEQYF,TGCAGCGTTGTTACAGACAGTACCTACGAGCAGTACTTC
TRBJ2-7,NA,NA,TRBV28,CASRPPGNYEQYF,TGTGCCAGCAGGCCCCCAGGGAACTACGAGCAGTACTTC
TRBJ2-1,few,NA,TRBV7-2,CASSLFAGEQFF,TGTGCCAGCAGCTTATTTGCGGGTGAGCAGTTCTTC
TRBJ1-5,few,NA,TRBV12-5,CASGLQNRDQPQHF,TGTGCTAGTGGTTTGCAAAACAGAGATCAGCCCCAGCATTTT
TRBJ2-3,many,NA,TRBV10-3,CAITGQRTDTQYF,TGTGCCATCACAGGACAGCGCACAGATACGCAGTATTTT
TRBJ1-4,NA,NA,TRBV4-2,CASSRKEDWDEKLFF,TGTGCCAGCAGCAGGAAGGAAGATTGGGATGAAAAACTGTTTTTT
TRBJ2-7,NA,TRBD1,TRBV5-1,CASSLMTGPPLDEQYF,TGCGCCAGCAGCCTGATGACAGGGCCTCCGTTAGACGAGCAGTACTTC
TRBJ1-1,few,NA,TRBV27,CASSADSSNTEAFF,TGTGCCAGCAGCGCGGACAGTAGCAACACTGAAGCTTTCTTT
TRBJ2-3,NA,TRBD2,TRBV5-4,CASSSRTSGGASTDTQYF,TGTGCCAGCAGCTCACGGACTAGCGGGGGGGCGAGCACAGATACGCAGTATTTT
TRBJ2-3,NA,NA,TRBV29-1,CHAASRTTDTQYF,TGCCATGCCGCTAGTCGGACCACAGATACGCAGTATTTT
TRBJ1-1,NA,NA,TRBV29-1,CSVEATGGTEAFF,TGCAGCGTTGAGGCGACAGGAGGCACTGAAGCTTTCTTT
TRBJ2-3,NA,NA,TRBV5-4,CASSFGSNTDTQYF,TGTGCCAGCAGCTTTGGCAGTAACACAGATACGCAGTATTTT
TRBJ1-1,few,NA,TRBV18,CASSPGVNTEAFF,TGTGCCAGCTCACCGGGCGTGAACACTGAAGCTTTCTTT
TRBJ1-1,few,NA,TRBV7-7,CASSSTVNTEAFF,TGTGCTAGCAGCTCGACGGTTAACACTGAAGCTTTCTTT
TRBJ2-5,few,TRBD2,TRBV5-1,CASSFWGSGDQETQYF,TGCGCCAGCAGCTTTTGGGGTAGCGGGGACCAAGAGACCCAGTACTTC
TRBJ2-7,NA,NA,TRBV9,CASSVEIVSYEQYF,TGTGCCAGCAGCGTAGAAATCGTCTCCTACGAGCAGTACTTC
TRBJ2-7,NA,TRBD2,TRBV30,CAYQTGGLYEQYF,TGTGCCTATCAAACGGGGGGACTCTACGAGCAGTACTTC
TRBJ1-1,NA,NA,TRBV20-1,CSALRDTEAFF,TGCAGTGCTCTGAGGGACACTGAAGCTTTCTTT
TRBJ2-3,NA,NA,TRBV7-2,CASSQVTDFTDTQYF,TGTGCCAGCAGCCAAGTCACAGACTTCACAGATACGCAGTATTTT
TRBJ2-5,NA,NA,TRBV20-1,CSAPSQETQYF,TGCAGTGCTCCGTCTCAAGAGACCCAGTACTTC
TRBJ2-1,NA,TRBD2,TRBV27,CASSPRAGLAGGEQFF,TGTGCCAGCAGTCCCCGGGCGGGACTAGCGGGGGGTGAGCAGTTCTTC
TRBJ2-1,few,NA,TRBV5-6,CASSLFNEQFF,TGTGCCAGCAGCTTGTTCAATGAGCAGTTCTTC
TRBJ2-4,NA,NA,TRBV5-1,CASSLEPKPAKNIQYF,TGCGCCAGCAGCTTGGAACCGAAACCCGCCAAAAACATTCAGTACTTC
TRBJ1-2,NA,NA,TRBV6-1,CASSPGPQTNYGYTF,TGTGCCAGCAGTCCGGGACCGCAAACAAACTATGGCTACACCTTC
TRBJ2-7,few,NA,TRBV30,CAWSVLAGTGEQYF,TGTGCCTGGAGTGTACTGGCAGGGACCGGCGAGCAGTACTTC
TRBJ2-7,NA,TRBD1,TRBV25-1,CASSERTGGLEQYF,TGTGCCAGCAGTGAACGGACAGGGGGGCTCGAGCAGTACTTC
TRBJ2-5,few,TRBD1,TRBV5-4,CASSLQGSDRTQYF,TGTGCCAGCAGCTTACAGGGGAGCGATAGGACCCAGTACTTC
TRBJ1-5,NA,NA,TRBV15,CATSRATNQPQHF,TGTGCCACCAGCAGAGCCACGAATCAGCCCCAGCATTTT
TRBJ2-5,NA,NA,TRBV28,CASSYGAEETQYF,TGTGCCAGCAGTTACGGGGCGGAAGAGACCCAGTACTTC
TRBJ1-2,few,NA,TRBV7-2,CASSSTGPYGYTF,TGTGCCAGCAGCTCCACAGGGCCGTATGGCTACACCTTC
TRBJ1-2,NA,NA,TRBV18,CASSPGRERGYTF,TGTGCCAGCTCACCGGGGAGGGAAAGAGGCTACACCTTC
TRBJ2-5,few,TRBD1,TRBV5-1,CASSSSLTGQTQYF,TGCGCCAGCAGCTCCTCCCTGACAGGGCAGACCCAGTACTTC
TRBJ2-1,few,TRBD1,TRBV5-1,CASTPTGSSYNEQFF,TGCGCCAGCACCCCGACAGGGAGCTCCTACAATGAGCAGTTCTTC
TRBJ2-3,NA,TRBD2,TRBV7-2,CASSLVWLAGAADTQYF,TGTGCCAGCAGCTTAGTTTGGCTAGCGGGGGCGGCAGATACGCAGTATTTT
TRBJ2-7,NA,TRBD1,TRBV6-5,CASSYRQGKGTYEQYF,TGTGCCAGCAGCTACAGACAGGGCAAGGGCACCTACGAGCAGTACTTC
TRBJ2-1,NA,NA,TRBV20-1,CSAGPWNEQFF,TGCAGTGCGGGCCCTTGGAATGAGCAGTTCTTC
TRBJ2-5,few,TRBD1,TRBV6-1,CASNRGSQETQYF,TGTGCCAGCAACAGGGGTAGCCAAGAGACCCAGTACTTC
TRBJ2-7,NA,TRBD1,TRBV6-5,CASSLDRGPYGYEQYF,TGTGCCAGCAGTTTAGACAGGGGGCCCTACGGCTACGAGCAGTACTTC
TRBJ2-1,few,NA,TRBV4-1,CASSQDLALNEQFF,TGCGCCAGCAGCCAAGATTTGGCCCTGAATGAGCAGTTCTTC
TRBJ2-5,NA,TRBD1,TRBV2,CASSYRGKETQYF,TGTGCCAGCAGTTACAGGGGGAAAGAGACCCAGTACTTC
TRBJ1-3,NA,NA,TRBV28,CASSLPPVSGNTIYF,TGTGCCAGCAGTTTACCTCCTGTCTCTGGAAACACCATATATTTT
TRBJ2-2,NA,TRBD2,TRBV5-1,CASSLSGRNTGELFF,TGCGCCAGCAGCCTTAGCGGGAGGAACACCGGGGAGCTGTTTTTT
TRBJ1-1,NA,NA,TRBV7-2,CASSPDGGAGTEAFF,TGTGCCAGCAGCCCAGATGGGGGGGCTGGGACTGAAGCTTTCTTT
TRBJ1-4,few,NA,TRBV4-1,CASSQGRLWEGQANEKLFF,TGCGCCAGCAGCCAAGGTCGGTTGTGGGAGGGTCAGGCTAATGAAAAACTGTTTTTT